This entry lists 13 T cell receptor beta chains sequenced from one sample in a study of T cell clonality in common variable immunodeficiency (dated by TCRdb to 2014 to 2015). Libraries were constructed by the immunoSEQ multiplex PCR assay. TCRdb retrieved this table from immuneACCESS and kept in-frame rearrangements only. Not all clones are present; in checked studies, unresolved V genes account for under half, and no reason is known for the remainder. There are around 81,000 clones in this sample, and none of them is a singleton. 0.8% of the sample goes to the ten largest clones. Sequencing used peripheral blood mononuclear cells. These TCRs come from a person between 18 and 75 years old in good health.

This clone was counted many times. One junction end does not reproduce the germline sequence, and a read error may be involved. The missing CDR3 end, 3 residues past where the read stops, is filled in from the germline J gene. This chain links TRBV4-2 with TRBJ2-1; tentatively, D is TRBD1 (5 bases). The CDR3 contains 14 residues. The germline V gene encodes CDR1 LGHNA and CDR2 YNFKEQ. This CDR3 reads CASSQEARASEQFF. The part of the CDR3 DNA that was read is TGCGCCAGCAGCCAAGAAGCCAGGGCCAGTGAG.

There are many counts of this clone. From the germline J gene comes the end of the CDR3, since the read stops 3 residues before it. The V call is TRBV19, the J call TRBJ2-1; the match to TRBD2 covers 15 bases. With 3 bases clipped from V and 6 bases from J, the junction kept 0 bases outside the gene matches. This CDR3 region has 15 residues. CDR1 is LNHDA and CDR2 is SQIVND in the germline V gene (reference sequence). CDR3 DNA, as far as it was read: TGTGCCAGTAGTATGGGACTAGCGGGAGGCAATGAG. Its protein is CASSMGLAGGNE. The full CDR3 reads CASSMGLAGGNEQFF.

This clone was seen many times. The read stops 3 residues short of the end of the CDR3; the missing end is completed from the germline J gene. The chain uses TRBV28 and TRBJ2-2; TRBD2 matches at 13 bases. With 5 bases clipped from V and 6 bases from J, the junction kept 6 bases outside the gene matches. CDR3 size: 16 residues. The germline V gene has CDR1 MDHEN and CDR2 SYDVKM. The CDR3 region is CASSPLTSGRPGELFF. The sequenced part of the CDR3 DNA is TGTGCCAGCAGTCCCCTGACTAGCGGGAGGCCCGGGGAG.

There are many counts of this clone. The covered CDR3 bases are TGTGCCACCTCCCCGCGGGGCCACGACAATGAG. It encodes CATSPRGHDNE. The entire CDR3 protein is CATSPRGHDNEQFF. The chain links TRBV15 to TRBJ2-1, with D possibly TRBD2 on 6 matching bases. Read coverage stops 3 residues before the CDR3 terminus; the germline J gene supplies the remainder. The length of the CDR3 is 14 residues. The germline V gene encodes CDR1 LNHNV and CDR2 YYDKDF (reference sequence). Trimming removed 8 bases at V and 5 bases at J, with 16 bases between.

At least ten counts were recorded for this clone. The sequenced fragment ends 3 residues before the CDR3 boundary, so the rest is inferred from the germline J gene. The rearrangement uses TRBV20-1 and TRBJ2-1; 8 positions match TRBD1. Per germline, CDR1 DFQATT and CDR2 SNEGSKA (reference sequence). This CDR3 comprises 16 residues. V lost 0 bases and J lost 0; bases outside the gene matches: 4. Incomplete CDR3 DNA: TGCAGTGCTAGAGATTACAGGGGGAGCTCCTACAATGAG. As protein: CSARDYRGSSYNE. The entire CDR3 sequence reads CSARDYRGSSYNEQFF.

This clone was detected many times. CDR3 bases read: TGCAGCGTTGGTGCGGGTCGAGATGAG. This encodes CSVGAGRDE. The whole CDR3 protein is CSVGAGRDEQFF. The genes are TRBV29-1 and TRBJ2-1; perhaps TRBD2 as D (5 bases). The observed sequence ends 3 residues before the CDR3 terminus, with the missing tail filled in from the germline J gene. V dropped 4 bases and J dropped 8 bases, with 12 bases sitting between them. Germline CDR1 SQVTM, CDR2 ANQGSEA. The CDR3 consists of 12 residues.

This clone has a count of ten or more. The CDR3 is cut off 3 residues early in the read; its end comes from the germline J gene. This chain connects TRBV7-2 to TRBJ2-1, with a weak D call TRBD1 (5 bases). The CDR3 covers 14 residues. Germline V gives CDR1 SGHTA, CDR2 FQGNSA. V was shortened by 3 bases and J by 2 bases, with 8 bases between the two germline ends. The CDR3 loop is CASSLQGAYNEQFF. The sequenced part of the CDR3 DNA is TGTGCCAGCAGCTTGCAGGGCGCCTACAATGAG.

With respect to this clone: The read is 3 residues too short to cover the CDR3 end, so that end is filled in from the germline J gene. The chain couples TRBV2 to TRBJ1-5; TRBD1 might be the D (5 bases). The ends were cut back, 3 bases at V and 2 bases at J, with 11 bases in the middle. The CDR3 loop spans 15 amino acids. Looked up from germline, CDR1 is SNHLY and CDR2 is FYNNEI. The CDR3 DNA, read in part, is TGTGCCAGCAGTGATGGGGCAGGAGGCAATCAGCCC. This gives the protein CASSDGAGGNQP. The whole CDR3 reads CASSDGAGGNQPQHF.

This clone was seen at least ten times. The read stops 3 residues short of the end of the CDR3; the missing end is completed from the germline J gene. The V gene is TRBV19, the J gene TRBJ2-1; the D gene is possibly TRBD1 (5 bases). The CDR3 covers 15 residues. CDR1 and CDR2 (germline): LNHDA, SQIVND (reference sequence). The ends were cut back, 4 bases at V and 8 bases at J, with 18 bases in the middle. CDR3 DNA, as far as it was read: TGTGCCAGTAGTAATCAAATCTCGCAGGGTTATGAG. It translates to CASSNQISQGYE. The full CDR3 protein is CASSNQISQGYEQFF. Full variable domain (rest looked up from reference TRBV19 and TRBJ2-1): DGGITQSPKYLFRKEGQNVTLSCEQNLNHDAMYWYRQDPGQGLRLIYYSQIVNDFQKGDIAEGYSVSREKKESFPLTVTSAQKNPTAFYLCASSNQISQGYEQFFGPGTRLTVL.

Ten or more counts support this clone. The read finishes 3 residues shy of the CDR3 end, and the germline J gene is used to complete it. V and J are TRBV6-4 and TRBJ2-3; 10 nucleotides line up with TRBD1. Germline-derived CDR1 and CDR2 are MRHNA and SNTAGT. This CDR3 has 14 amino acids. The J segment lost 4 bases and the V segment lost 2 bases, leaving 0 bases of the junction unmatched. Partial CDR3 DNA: TGTGCCAGCAGTGACGGGACAGGGGCAGATACG. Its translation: CASSDGTGADT. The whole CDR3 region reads CASSDGTGADTQYF.

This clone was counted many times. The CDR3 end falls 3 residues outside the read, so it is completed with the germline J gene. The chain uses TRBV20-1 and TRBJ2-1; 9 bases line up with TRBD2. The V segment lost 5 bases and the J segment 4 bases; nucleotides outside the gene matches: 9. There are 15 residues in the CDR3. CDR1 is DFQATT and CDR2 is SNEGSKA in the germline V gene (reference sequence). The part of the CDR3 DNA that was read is TGCAGTGCTGACGGACTAGCGCTCAGTTACAATGAG. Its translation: CSADGLALSYNE. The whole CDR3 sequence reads CSADGLALSYNEQFF.

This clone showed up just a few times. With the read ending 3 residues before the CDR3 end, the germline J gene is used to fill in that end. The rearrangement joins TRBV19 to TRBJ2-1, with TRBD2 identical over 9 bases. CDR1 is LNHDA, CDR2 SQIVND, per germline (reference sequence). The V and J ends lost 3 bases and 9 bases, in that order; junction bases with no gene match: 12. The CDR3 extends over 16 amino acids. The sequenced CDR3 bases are TGTGCCAGTAGTATTCGGACTAGCGCGAGTTCCGCTGAG. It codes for CASSIRTSASSAE. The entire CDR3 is CASSIRTSASSAEQFF.

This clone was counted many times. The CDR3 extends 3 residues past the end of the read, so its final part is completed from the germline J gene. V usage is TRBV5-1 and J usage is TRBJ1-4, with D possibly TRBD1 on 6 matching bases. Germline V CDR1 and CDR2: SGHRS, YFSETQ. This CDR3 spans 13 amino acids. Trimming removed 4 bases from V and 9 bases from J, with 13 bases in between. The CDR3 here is CASSAQGNKKLFF. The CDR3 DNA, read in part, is TGCGCCAGCAGCGCGCAGGGGAATAAAAAA.